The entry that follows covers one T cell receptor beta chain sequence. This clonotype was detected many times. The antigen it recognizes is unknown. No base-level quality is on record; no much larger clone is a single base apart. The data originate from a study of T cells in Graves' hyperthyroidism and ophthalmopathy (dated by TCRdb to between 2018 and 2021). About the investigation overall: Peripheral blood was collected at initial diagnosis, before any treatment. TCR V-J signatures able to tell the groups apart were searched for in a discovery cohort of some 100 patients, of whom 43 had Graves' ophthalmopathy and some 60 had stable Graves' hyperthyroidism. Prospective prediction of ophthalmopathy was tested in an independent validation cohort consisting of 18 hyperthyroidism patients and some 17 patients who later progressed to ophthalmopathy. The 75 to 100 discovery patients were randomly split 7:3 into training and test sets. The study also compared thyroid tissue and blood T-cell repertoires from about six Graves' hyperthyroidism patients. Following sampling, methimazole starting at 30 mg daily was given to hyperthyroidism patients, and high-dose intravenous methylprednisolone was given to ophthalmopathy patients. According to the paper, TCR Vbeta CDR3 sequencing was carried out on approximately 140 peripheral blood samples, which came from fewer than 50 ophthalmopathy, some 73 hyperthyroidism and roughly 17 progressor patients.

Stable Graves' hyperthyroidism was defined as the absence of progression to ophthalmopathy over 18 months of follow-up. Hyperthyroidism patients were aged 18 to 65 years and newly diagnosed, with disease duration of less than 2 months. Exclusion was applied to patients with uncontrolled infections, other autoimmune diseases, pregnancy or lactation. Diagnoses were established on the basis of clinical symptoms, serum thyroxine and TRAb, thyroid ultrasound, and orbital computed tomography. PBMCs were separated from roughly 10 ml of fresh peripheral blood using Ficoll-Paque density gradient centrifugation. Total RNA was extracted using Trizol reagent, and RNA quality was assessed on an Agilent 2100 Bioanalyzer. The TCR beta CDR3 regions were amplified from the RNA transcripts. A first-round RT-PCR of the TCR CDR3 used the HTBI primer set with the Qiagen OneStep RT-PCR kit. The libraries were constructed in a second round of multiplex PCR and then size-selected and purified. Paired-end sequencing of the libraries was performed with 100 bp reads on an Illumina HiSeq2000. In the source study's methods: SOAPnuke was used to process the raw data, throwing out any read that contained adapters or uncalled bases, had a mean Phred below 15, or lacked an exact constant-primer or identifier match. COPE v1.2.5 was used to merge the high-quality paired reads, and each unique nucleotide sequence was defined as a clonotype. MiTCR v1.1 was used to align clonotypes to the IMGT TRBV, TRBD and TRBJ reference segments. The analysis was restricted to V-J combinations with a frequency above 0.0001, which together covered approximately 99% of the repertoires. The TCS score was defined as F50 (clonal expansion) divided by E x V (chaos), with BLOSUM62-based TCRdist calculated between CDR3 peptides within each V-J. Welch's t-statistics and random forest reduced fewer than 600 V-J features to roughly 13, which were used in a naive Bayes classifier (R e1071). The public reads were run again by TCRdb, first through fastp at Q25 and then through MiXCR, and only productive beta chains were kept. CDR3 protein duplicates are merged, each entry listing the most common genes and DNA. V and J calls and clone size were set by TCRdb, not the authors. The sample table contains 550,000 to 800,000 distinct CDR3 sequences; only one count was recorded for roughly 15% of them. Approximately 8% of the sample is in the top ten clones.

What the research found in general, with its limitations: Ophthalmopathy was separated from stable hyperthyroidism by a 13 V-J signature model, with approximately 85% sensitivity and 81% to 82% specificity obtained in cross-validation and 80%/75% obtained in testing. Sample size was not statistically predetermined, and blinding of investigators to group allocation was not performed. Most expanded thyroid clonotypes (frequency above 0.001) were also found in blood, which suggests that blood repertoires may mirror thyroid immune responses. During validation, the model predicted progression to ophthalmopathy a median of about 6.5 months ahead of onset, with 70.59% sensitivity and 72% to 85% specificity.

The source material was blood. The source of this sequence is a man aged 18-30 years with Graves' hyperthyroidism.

The CDR3 protein is CSVGRVHTGELFF. The base sequence is TGCAGCGTTGGCAGGGTCCACACCGGGGAGCTGTTTTTT. Rearrangement joined TRBV29-1 to TRBJ2-2; TRBD1 might be the D gene, on 5 matching bases. Based on the germline V gene, the CDR1 and CDR2 sequences are SQVTM and ANQGSEA. Between the V and J ends, shortened by 4 bases and 3 bases respectively, the junction contains 9 bases. The CDR3 measures 13 amino acids from cysteine to phenylalanine. Just the 39-base CDR3 DNA is kept, in frame starting at base 1.